A selection of T cell receptor beta chains follows, all from one sample in a study of T cells in Graves' hyperthyroidism and ophthalmopathy. A single record per CDR3 protein comes from TCRdb applying MiXCR to the multiplex PCR reads. The data contain under 450,000 distinct CDR3 sequences, approximately 18% of them singletons. Sequenced sample: blood. The receptors derive from a woman in her 30s with Graves' hyperthyroidism that later progressed to Graves' ophthalmopathy. CDR3s include the opening cysteine and the closing phenylalanine or tryptophan. The D gene is left open where the match is weak. Some rows mark clone size as missing; the rest say once, few, many or name a class of expanded clone.

v_call,clone_size,j_call,d_call,cdr3_nt,cdr3_aa
TRBV7-2,many,TRBJ1-2,TRBD1,TGTGCCAGCAGCTTAGATGTGACAGGGAAAGGACGAGGCTACACCTTC,CASSLDVTGKGRGYTF
TRBV25-1,many,TRBJ2-5,TRBD1,TGTGCCAGCAGTCCTCGGGACAGGGAGGAAGAGACCCAGTACTTC,CASSPRDREEETQYF
TRBV5-1,few,TRBJ2-2,-,TGCGCCAGCAGCTCCCCCCGGGTCGAAACACAGAACACCGGGGAGCTGTTTTTT,CASSSPRVETQNTGELFF
TRBV2,many,TRBJ2-1,-,TGTGCCAGCAGTGAAGTCAGGGGCGTGGGGAATGAGCAGTTCTTC,CASSEVRGVGNEQFF
TRBV19,many,TRBJ1-1,-,TGTGCCAGTAGTATTGACAAGCGGAACACTGAAGCTTTCTTT,CASSIDKRNTEAFF
TRBV5-6,few,TRBJ2-2,-,TGTGCCAGCAGCTTATTTCCGGGTATTGGCGGGGAGCTGTTTTTT,CASSLFPGIGGELFF
TRBV2,many,TRBJ2-7,-,TGTGCCAGCAGTTCCGGACCGGGGCTCGTCTCCTACGAGCAGTACTTC,CASSSGPGLVSYEQYF
TRBV2,few,TRBJ2-7,-,TGTGCCAGCAGTGAATTAGAGCCAAGTTACGAGCAGCACTTC,CASSELEPSYEQHF
TRBV28,many,TRBJ1-2,-,TGTGCCAGCAGTTTTCCGGACTTTGGACACCCCTATGGCTACACCTTC,CASSFPDFGHPYGYTF
TRBV7-2,many,TRBJ2-5,-,TGTGCCAGCAGCTTCGACCTGGGGGAGACCCAGTACTTC,CASSFDLGETQYF
TRBV12-3/TRBV12-4,many,TRBJ2-5,TRBD1,TGTGCCAGCAGTTTAGCGGACAGGGCGTTAGGCGAGACCCAGTACTTC,CASSLADRALGETQYF
TRBV2,many,TRBJ1-2,TRBD1,TGTGCCACAAGGACAGGGAGGGACTATGGCTACACCTTC,CATRTGRDYGYTF
TRBV11-2,many,TRBJ1-1,TRBD1,TGTGCCAGCAGCTCCATTTTTCAGTTTGTAGGGGACAGCCCGAACACTGAAGCTTTCTTT,CASSSIFQFVGDSPNTEAFF
TRBV20-1,many,TRBJ1-1,TRBD1,TGCAGTGCTAGGAAGACAGGGTCGAACACTGAAGCTTTCTTT,CSARKTGSNTEAFF
TRBV9,many,TRBJ2-7,-,TGTGCCAGCAGCGTAGCAGAGAGACAAGACGAGCAGTACTTC,CASSVAERQDEQYF
TRBV29-1,-,TRBJ1-2,-,TGCAGCGTCAAATCTGAAGGGTACACCTTC,CSVKSEGYTF
TRBV6-1,many,TRBJ2-4,-,TGTGCCAGCGGACCGGACCCACTGGCCAAAAACATTCAGTACTTC,CASGPDPLAKNIQYF
TRBV29-1,few,TRBJ2-2,TRBD1,TGCAGCGCGAGTTGGGGGACAGGTCCCACCGGGGAGCTGTTTTTT,CSASWGTGPTGELFF
TRBV4-1,many,TRBJ2-7,TRBD2,TGCGCCAGCAGCCAAGATGGTAGACTAGCGGGTCCTTCCTACGAGCAGTACTTC,CASSQDGRLAGPSYEQYF
TRBV12-3/TRBV12-4,-,TRBJ1-5,-,TGTGCCAGCAGTACCGTACTAGGGAACCGTTATAGCAATCAGCCCCAGCATTTT,CASSTVLGNRYSNQPQHF
TRBV5-8,-,TRBJ1-2,TRBD1,TGTGCCAGCAGCTTTCCGGGACAGGGGTATGGCTACACCTTC,CASSFPGQGYGYTF
TRBV13,many,TRBJ2-7,-,TGTGCCAGCACCCAGGGCGGGGGCGCCGGGGCAGGCCACGACTACGAGCAGTACTTC,CASTQGGGAGAGHDYEQYF
TRBV28,many,TRBJ1-2,-,TGTGCCAGCAGAACGGTATTCGGAGTGCCTAACTATGGCTACACCTTC,CASRTVFGVPNYGYTF
TRBV28,few,TRBJ2-5,-,TGTGCCAGCAGTTTCTCCGGGACGAGAGTCAGCCTTGCCCACTTC,CASSFSGTRVSLAHF
TRBV20-1,-,TRBJ1-1,TRBD1,TGCAGTGCGGACAGGGTCATGAACACTGAAGCTTTCTTT,CSADRVMNTEAFF
TRBV19,many,TRBJ2-2,-,TGTGCCAGTAGTACCCTACTGAGCACCGGGGAGCTGTTTTTT,CASSTLLSTGELFF
TRBV2,many,TRBJ1-5,-,TGTGCCAGTCAGGGTACAAGCAATCAGCCCCAGCATTTT,CASQGTSNQPQHF
TRBV6-1,-,TRBJ1-3,-,TGTGCCAGCAGGGGTCAGGTCTCTGGAAACACCATATATTTT,CASRGQVSGNTIYF
TRBV5-1,many,TRBJ1-4,-,TGCGCCAGCAGAAAGGACAGCACTAATGAAAAACTGTTTTTT,CASRKDSTNEKLFF
TRBV6-9,-,TRBJ1-5,-,TGTGCCAGCAGTTACAATGGTTATAGCAATCAGCCCCAGCATTTT,CASSYNGYSNQPQHF
TRBV7-6,few,TRBJ2-1,-,TGTGCCAGCAGCTTAGAACCGGGCTCCTACAATGAGCAGTTCTTC,CASSLEPGSYNEQFF
TRBV7-9,few,TRBJ1-6,TRBD1,TGTGCCAGCAGCTCCGGACAGGATAATTCACCCCTCCACTTT,CASSSGQDNSPLHF
TRBV7-8,many,TRBJ1-2,-,TGTGCCAGCAGCTTAGATTTAGGGGCTAACTATGGCTACACCTTC,CASSLDLGANYGYTF
TRBV28,few,TRBJ2-7,-,TGTGCCAGCAGCGATATCCGGGACGCCAACTACGAGCAGTACTTC,CASSDIRDANYEQYF
TRBV11-2,-,TRBJ2-7,TRBD2,TGTGCCAGCACCTTCTTAGCGGGAGCGGCCTCCTACGAGCAGTACTTC,CASTFLAGAASYEQYF
TRBV5-5,-,TRBJ2-6,-,TGTGCCAGCAGCTTGTTAGAGGTAAACTCTGGGGCCAACGTCCTGACTTTC,CASSLLEVNSGANVLTF
TRBV20-1,many,TRBJ2-7,-,TGCAGTGCCCAACCAACCCCGACTAGGTTTTGGGGCGGCGAGCAGTACTTC,CSAQPTPTRFWGGEQYF
TRBV10-3,few,TRBJ1-3,-,TGTGCCATCACAACCGACATCTCTGGAAACACCATATATTTT,CAITTDISGNTIYF
TRBV11-2,many,TRBJ2-1,TRBD2,TGTGCCAGCAGCCCCCGAGCGGGGGGAGGGCCCAATGAGCAGTTCTTC,CASSPRAGGGPNEQFF
TRBV6-1,few,TRBJ2-3,-,TGTGCCAGCAGTCGGGACCGACGCACAGATACGCAGTATTTT,CASSRDRRTDTQYF
TRBV5-1,-,TRBJ2-5,-,TGCGCCAGCAGCTTGGCGTATGAGAGGGGCGAGACCCAGTACTTC,CASSLAYERGETQYF
TRBV11-1,many,TRBJ1-1,-,TGTGCCAGCAGCTTATCCGTGAACACTGAAGCTTTCTTT,CASSLSVNTEAFF
TRBV6-2/TRBV6-3,many,TRBJ1-4,-,TGTGCCAGCAACCCCGGAGGAGGTAATGAAAAACTGTTTTTT,CASNPGGGNEKLFF
TRBV20-1,many,TRBJ2-1,-,TGCAGTGCTATTGGACACCTAGGGACTGGGGGAAGCAATGAGCAGTTCTTC,CSAIGHLGTGGSNEQFF
TRBV20-1,few,TRBJ2-2,TRBD2,TGCAGTGCGCGCGGACTAGCGGGAGCCGGGGAGCTGTTTTTT,CSARGLAGAGELFF